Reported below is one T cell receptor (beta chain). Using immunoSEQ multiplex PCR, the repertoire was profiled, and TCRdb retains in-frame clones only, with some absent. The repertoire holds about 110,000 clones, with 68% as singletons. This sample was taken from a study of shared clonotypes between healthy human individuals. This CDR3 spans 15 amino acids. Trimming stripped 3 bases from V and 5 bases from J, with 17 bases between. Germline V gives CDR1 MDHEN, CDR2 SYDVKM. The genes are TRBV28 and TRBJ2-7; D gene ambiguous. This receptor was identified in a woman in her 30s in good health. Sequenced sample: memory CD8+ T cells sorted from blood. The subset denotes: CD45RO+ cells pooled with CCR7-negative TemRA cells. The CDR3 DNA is TGTGCCAGCAGTTTGGTTTTCCAGAACCTTAACGAGCAGTACTTC. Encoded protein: CASSLVFQNLNEQYF.